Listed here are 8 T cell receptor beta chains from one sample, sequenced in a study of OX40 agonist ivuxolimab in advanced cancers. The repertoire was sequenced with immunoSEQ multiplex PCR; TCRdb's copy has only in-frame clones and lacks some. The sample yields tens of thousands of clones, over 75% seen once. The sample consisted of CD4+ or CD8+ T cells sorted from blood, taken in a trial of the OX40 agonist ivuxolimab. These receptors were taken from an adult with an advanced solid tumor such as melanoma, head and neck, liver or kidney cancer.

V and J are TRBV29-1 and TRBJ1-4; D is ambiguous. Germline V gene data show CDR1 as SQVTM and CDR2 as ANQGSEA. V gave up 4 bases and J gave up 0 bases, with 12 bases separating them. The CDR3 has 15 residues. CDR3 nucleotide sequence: TGCAGCGTTGCACCTCATGGGTCAACTAATGAAAAACTGTTTTTT. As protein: CSVAPHGSTNEKLFF.

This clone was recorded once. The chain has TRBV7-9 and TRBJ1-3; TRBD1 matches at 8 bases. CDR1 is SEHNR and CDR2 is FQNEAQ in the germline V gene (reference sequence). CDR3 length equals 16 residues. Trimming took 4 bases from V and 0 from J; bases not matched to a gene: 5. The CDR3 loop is CASSSTGEGSGNTIYF. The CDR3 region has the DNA TGTGCCAGCAGCTCGACAGGGGAGGGCTCTGGAAACACCATATATTTT.

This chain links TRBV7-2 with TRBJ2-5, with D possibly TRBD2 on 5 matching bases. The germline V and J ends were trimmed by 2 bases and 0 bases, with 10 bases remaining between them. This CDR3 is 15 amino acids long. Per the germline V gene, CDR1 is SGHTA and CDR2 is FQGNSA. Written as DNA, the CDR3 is TGTGCCAGCAGCTTATATAGAGGGAACCAAGAGACCCAGTACTTC. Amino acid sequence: CASSLYRGNQETQYF.

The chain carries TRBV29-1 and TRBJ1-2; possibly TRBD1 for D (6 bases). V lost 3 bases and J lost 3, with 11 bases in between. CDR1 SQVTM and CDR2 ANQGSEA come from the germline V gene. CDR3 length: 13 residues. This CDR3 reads CSVDGGWDYGYTF. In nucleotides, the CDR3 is TGCAGCGTTGATGGGGGCTGGGACTATGGCTACACCTTC.

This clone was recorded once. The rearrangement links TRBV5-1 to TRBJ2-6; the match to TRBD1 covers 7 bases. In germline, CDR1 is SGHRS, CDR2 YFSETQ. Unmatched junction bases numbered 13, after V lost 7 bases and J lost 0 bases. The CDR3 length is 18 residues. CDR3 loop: CASSLTGRYASGANVLTF. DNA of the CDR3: TGCGCCAGCTCCCTGACAGGGCGATACGCCTCTGGGGCCAACGTCCTGACTTTC.

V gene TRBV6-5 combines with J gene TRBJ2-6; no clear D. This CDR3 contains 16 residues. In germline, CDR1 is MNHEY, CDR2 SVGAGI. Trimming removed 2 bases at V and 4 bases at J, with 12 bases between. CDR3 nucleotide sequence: TGTGCCAGCAGTTACAGGTCGGTGGGAGGGGCCAACGTCCTGACTTTC. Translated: CASSYRSVGGANVLTF.

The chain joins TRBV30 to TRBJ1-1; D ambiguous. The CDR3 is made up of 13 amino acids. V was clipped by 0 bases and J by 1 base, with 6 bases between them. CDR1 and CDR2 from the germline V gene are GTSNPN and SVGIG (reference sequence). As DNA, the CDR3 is TGTGCCTGGAGTGTACAGACGAACACTGAAGCTTTCTTT. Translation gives CAWSVQTNTEAFF. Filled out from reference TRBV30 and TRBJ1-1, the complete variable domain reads SQTIHQWPATLVQPVGSPLSLECTVEGTSNPNLYWYRQAAGRGLQLLFYSVGIGQISSEVPQNLSASRPQDRQFILSSKKLLLSDSGFYLCAWSVQTNTEAFFGQGTRLTVV.

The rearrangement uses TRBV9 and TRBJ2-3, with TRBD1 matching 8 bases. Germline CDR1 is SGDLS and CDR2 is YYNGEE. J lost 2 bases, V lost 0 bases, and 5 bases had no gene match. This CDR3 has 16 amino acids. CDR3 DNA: TGTGCCAGCAGCGTAGGCAGGGGGCAGATCACAGATACGCAGTATTTT. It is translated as CASSVGRGQITDTQYF. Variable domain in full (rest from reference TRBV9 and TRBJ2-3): DSGVTQTPKHLITATGQRVTLRCSPRSGDLSVYWYQQSLDQGLQFLIQYYNGEERAKGNILERFSAQQFPDLHSELNLSSLELGDSALYFCASSVGRGQITDTQYFGPGTRLTVL.